These 5 T cell receptor beta chains were all obtained from the same sample, sequenced in a study of cytomegalovirus exposure and HLA in healthy donors. PCR amplification relied on 60 Vbeta primers (plus 13 Jbeta primers). TCRdb's copy holds only in-frame clones and misses some; the assay was immunoSEQ multiplex PCR. The sample holds 90,000 to 150,000 clones; around 76% are singletons and the top ten take 9% to 15%. Input material: PBMCs. The receptors stem from a woman in her 40s in good health and CMV-seropositive.

This clone was counted a few times. The chain carries TRBV9 and TRBJ2-2; the D gene is possibly TRBD2 (5 bases). This CDR3 spans 14 amino acids. The ends were cut back, 0 bases at V and 5 bases at J, with 8 bases in the middle. Germline V CDR1 and CDR2: SGDLS, YYNGEE. CDR3 coding DNA: TGTGCCAGCAGCGTAGACGGGGATACCGGGGAGCTGTTTTTT. Encoded protein: CASSVDGDTGELFF.

The chain joins TRBV19 to TRBJ2-3, with D possibly being TRBD1 (7 bases). The germline V gene has CDR1 LNHDA and CDR2 SQIVND (reference sequence). There are 14 residues in the CDR3. V was cut by 3 bases and J by 4 bases, with 11 bases left in between. CDR3 in amino acids: CASSIQGGADTQYF. The CDR3 coding sequence is TGTGCCAGTAGTATTCAGGGGGGCGCAGATACGCAGTATTTT.

The rearrangement links TRBV30 to TRBJ1-4; TRBD1 matches 7 bases. The V gene end was trimmed by 2 bases and the J gene end by 8 bases; junction bases not matched to a gene: 8. The CDR3 is 14 residues long. Germline CDR1 GTSNPN, CDR2 SVGIG (reference sequence). The CDR3 coding sequence is TGTGCCTGGAGTTTCGGACAGGTCGGGGAAAAACTGTTTTTT. Translated, it gives CAWSFGQVGEKLFF.

V gene TRBV2 combines with J gene TRBJ2-5, with a possible D match to TRBD2 (7 bases). The CDR3 totals 14 residues. Per the germline V gene, CDR1 is SNHLY and CDR2 is FYNNEI. The V end lost 2 bases, the J end lost 4 bases, and 11 bases lay between the germline ends. In DNA, the CDR3 is TGTGCCAGCAGTGAAAGGAGGGGGGGAGAGACCCAGTACTTC. It specifies CASSERRGGETQYF.

This clone occurred once. The chain employs TRBV6-5 and TRBJ1-1, with D possibly matching TRBD1 (6 bases). V lost 2 bases and J lost 4, with 17 bases in between. CDR3 length equals 16 residues. Per the germline V gene, CDR1 is MNHEY and CDR2 is SVGAGI. CDR3 sequence (DNA): TGTGCCAGCAGTTACGATTATACAGGGTATACCACTGAAGCTTTCTTT. This translates into CASSYDYTGYTTEAFF.